This T cell receptor (beta chain) emerged from a study of glioma-infiltrating T cells. This clonotype was recorded at least ten times. TCR alpha and beta CDR3 regions were amplified from RNA using iRepertoire nested multiplex PCR. MiXCR, run by TCRdb on the multiplex PCR reads, gives a single entry per CDR3 protein. This sample yields around 350,000 distinct CDR3 sequences, of which 41% are seen a single time; more than 10% belongs to the top ten. Trimming shortened V by 2 bases and J by 4 bases, and 3 bases separated the two germline ends. There are 12 residues in the CDR3. Germline-derived CDR1 and CDR2 are MDHEN and SYDVKM.

Input material: glioma tissue, nonneoplastic brain tissue, or PBMCs (not recorded which). The chain combines TRBV28 with TRBJ1-5; D remains ambiguous. The TCR sequence derives from a human donor with low-grade glioma or glioblastoma, undergoing nonglioma brain surgery, or in good health (not recorded which). The CDR3 coding sequence is TGTGCCAGCAGTTTAACAAATCAGCCCCAGCATTTT. It specifies CASSLTNQPQHF.